This T cell receptor beta chain was sequenced for a study of T cells after yellow fever vaccination. This clonotype was counted ten times or more. Its antigen remains unknown. Notes on the study in general: After the booster, over 95% of CD4 and roughly nine tenths of CD8 primary-response clones were re-detected. Repertoires sorted by FACS could include abundant clonotypes that are contaminants from the bulk population.

Making TCR cDNA involved 5'RACE template switching, which added UMIs and a universal primer site. TCRdb used MiXCR to reprocess the 5' RACE reads, holding one entry per CDR3 protein. The sample holds hundreds of thousands of distinct CDR3 sequences; approximately 13% are singletons and the top ten take 14% to 15%. V shed 2 bases and J 15 bases; nucleotides not matched to a gene: 4. From germline, CDR1 is MDHEN and CDR2 SYDVKM. This CDR3 has 11 amino acids. The TCR was taken from a man aged 25 to 40 who received the YFV17D yellow fever vaccine. The material was PBMCs, obtained on the day of the yellow fever booster vaccination. The rearrangement joins TRBV28 to TRBJ2-1; 7 positions agree with TRBD2. In DNA form, the CDR3 reads TGTGCCAGCAGTTTACGGGAGGACCTGTTCTTC. It yields the protein CASSLREDLFF. The variable domain in full, with the rest retrieved from reference TRBV28 and TRBJ2-1, is DVKVTQSSRYLVKRTGEKVFLECVQDMDHENMFWYRQDPGLGLRLIYFSYDVKMKEKGDIPEGYSVSREKKERFSLILESASTNQTSMYLCASSLREDLFFGPGTRLTVL.